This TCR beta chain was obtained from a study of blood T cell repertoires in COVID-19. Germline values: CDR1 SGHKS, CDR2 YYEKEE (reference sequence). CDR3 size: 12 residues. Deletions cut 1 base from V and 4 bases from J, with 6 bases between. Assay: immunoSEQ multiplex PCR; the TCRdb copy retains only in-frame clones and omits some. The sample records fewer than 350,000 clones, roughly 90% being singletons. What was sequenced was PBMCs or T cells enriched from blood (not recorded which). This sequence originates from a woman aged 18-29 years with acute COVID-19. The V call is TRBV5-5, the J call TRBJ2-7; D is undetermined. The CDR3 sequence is CASSLQSYEQYF. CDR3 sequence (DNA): TGTGCCAGCAGCTTGCAGTCTTACGAGCAGTACTTC. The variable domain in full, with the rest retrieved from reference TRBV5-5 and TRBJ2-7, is DAGVTQSPTHLIKTRGQQVTLRCSPISGHKSVSWYQQVLGQGPQFIFQYYEKEERGRGNFPDRFSARQFPNYSSELNVNALLLGDSALYLCASSLQSYEQYFGPGTRLTVT.